This T cell receptor (beta chain) is from a study of OX40 agonist ivuxolimab in advanced cancers. Clones were read by immunoSEQ multiplex PCR, and TCRdb kept only the in-frame ones, dropping some. The sample has about 14,000 clones, approximately 77% seen once. CDR1 is LNHDA and CDR2 is SQIVND in the germline V gene (reference sequence). CDR3 length: 12 residues. Trimming cost V 10 bases and J 0 bases, with 4 bases left between them. This sequence joins TRBV19 and TRBJ2-6; no reliable D call. This specimen consisted of CD4+ or CD8+ T cells sorted from blood, obtained in a trial of the OX40 agonist ivuxolimab. This TCR came from an adult with an advanced solid tumor such as melanoma, head and neck, liver or kidney cancer. CDR3 sequence: CATTSGANVLTF. The CDR3 DNA follows: TGTGCCACTACCTCTGGGGCCAACGTCCTGACTTTC.